This T cell receptor (beta chain) was captured by sequencing in a study of cytomegalovirus exposure and HLA in healthy donors. This clone has only a few counts. Amplification used 60 Vbeta primers and 13 Jbeta primers. The data were produced by immunoSEQ multiplex PCR, yet TCRdb's version contains in-frame clones alone and is incomplete. The table lists under 150,000 clones, 83% of them singletons, with about 1.5% in the top ten. The V end lost 5 bases, the J end lost 2 bases, and 14 bases lay between the germline ends. This CDR3 comprises 15 residues. The V gene's germline CDR1 is SGHTA and CDR2 FQGNSA.

The chain is built from TRBV7-2 and TRBJ2-3; tentatively, D is TRBD2 (6 bases). This clonotype was sampled from a man aged 35 to 55 in good health and CMV-seronegative. The sequencing sample was made of PBMCs. The CDR3 sequence: CASSVDSGSTDTQYF. The CDR3 bases are TGTGCCAGCAGCGTAGATAGCGGTTCCACAGATACGCAGTATTTT.